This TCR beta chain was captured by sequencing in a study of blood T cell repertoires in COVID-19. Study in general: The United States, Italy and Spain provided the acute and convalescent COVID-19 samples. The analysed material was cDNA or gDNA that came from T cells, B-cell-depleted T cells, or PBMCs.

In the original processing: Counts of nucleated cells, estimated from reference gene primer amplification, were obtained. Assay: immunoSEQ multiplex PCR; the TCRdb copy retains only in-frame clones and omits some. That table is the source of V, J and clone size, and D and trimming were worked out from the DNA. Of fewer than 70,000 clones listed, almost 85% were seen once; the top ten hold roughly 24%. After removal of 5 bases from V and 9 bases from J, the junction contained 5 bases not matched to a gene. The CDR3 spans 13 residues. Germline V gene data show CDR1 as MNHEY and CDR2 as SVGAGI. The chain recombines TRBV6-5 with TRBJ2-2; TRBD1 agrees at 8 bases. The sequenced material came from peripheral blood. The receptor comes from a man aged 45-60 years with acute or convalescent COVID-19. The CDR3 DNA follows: TGTGCCAGCAGTAGACAGGGGAGATGGGAGCTGTTTTTT. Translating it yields CASSRQGRWELFF.